This TCR beta chain derives from a study of blood T cell repertoires in COVID-19. Study-wide context: The United States, Italy and Spain were the sources of the acute and convalescent COVID-19 samples.

Method: immunoSEQ multiplex PCR; TCRdb's copy keeps in-frame clones and lacks some. The sample includes tens of thousands of clones, about 88% seen only once; the top ten take roughly a quarter. This CDR3 is built from 14 residues. V trimming: 3 bases; J trimming: 6 bases; junction bases outside the gene matches: 3. Germline values: CDR1 SGHNT, CDR2 YENEEA. The TCR was taken from a human donor in a cohort sampled during active COVID-19. V usage is TRBV11-3 and J usage is TRBJ2-2; 8 bases fit TRBD2. Sequences were obtained from peripheral blood. Here the CDR3 DNA reads TGTGCCAGCAGCTTCAGAGCGGGAGCCGGGGAGCTGTTTTTT. Its protein product is CASSFRAGAGELFF.